This TCR beta chain appears in the sequencing data of a study of T-cell memory formation after mild COVID-19. TCRdb re-analysed the 5' RACE reads in MiXCR, keeping a single row per CDR3 protein. The repertoire holds a few hundred thousand distinct CDR3 sequences, with 15% to 20% as singletons. This CDR3 spans 13 amino acids. Germline V CDR1 and CDR2: SGHRS, YFSETQ. Trimming left V 2 bases short and J 6 bases short, with 10 bases between. This clonotype was observed a handful of times. Its antigen is currently unknown. The study, taken as a whole, reports: Of the contracting clones, CD4+ ones lay mainly in CM and EM, and CD8+ ones in EMRA.

The material sequenced was PBMCs or a T cell subset sorted from them (not recorded which). The gene calls are TRBV5-1 and TRBJ2-3; TRBD1 might be the D (6 bases). The sequence was obtained from a man younger than 35 who had mild COVID-19 (a few samples of this study predate the infection). Cell type and time point are not known. The CDR3 is CASSFRGRDTQYF. The CDR3 nucleotides read TGCGCCAGCAGCTTCAGGGGTCGGGATACGCAGTATTTT.